The source of this T cell receptor (beta chain) is a study of response to subunit inactivated influenza vaccine. Study-wide results and caveats: New T cells are recruited in small numbers by each seasonal influenza vaccination, according to the authors' suggestion.

This clonotype was seen more than once but under ten times. Its target is not known. This CDR3 is built from 13 residues. The V and J ends lost 2 bases and 5 bases respectively, with 11 bases between them. The germline V gene encodes CDR1 SGHNT and CDR2 YYREEE (reference sequence). Each CDR3 protein gets one entry after TCRdb re-called the RT-PCR reads with MiXCR. The table includes fewer than 600,000 distinct CDR3 sequences, approximately 7.3% detected once. The specimen comprised PBMCs from blood, sampled 23 to 25 months after vaccination. The sequence came from a man between 50 and 69 years old who received an inactivated influenza vaccine. The rearrangement joins TRBV5-4 to TRBJ2-7, with D perhaps TRBD1 (6 bases). The CDR3 reads CASSFATGNEQYF. Here the CDR3 DNA reads TGTGCCAGCAGCTTTGCAACAGGGAACGAGCAGTACTTC.